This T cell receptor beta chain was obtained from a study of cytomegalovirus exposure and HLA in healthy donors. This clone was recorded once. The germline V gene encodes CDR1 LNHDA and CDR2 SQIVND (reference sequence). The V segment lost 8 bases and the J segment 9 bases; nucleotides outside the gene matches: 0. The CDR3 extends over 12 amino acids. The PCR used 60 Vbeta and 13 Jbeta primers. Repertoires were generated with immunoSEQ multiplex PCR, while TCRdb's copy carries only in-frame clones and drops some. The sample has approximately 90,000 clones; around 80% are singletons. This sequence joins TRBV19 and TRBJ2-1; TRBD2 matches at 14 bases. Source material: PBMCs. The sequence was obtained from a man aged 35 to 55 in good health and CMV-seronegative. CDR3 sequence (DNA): TGTGCCAGTGGACTAGCGGGGGGTGAGCAGTTCTTC. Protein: CASGLAGGEQFF.